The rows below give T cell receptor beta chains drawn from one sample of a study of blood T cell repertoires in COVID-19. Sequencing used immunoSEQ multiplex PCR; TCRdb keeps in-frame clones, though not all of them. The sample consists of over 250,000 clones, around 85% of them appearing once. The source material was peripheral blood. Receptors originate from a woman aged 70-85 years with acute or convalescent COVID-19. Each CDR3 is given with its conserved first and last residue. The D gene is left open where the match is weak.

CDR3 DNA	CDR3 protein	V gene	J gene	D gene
TGCAGTGCTAGTCAGGGTACGGATCAGCCCCAGCATTTT	CSASQGTDQPQHF	TRBV20-1	TRBJ1-5	-
TGTGCCAGCAGGCGTTTCCGCCGATCCAATCAGCCCCAGCATTTT	CASRRFRRSNQPQHF	TRBV6-5	TRBJ1-5	-
TGTGCCTGGAGACCCGGGACAGGGCGGGAAAAACTGTTTTTT	CAWRPGTGREKLFF	TRBV30	TRBJ1-4	TRBD1
TGTGCCTGGAGCGAGGGACTAGATGTCAATGAGCAGTTCTTC	CAWSEGLDVNEQFF	TRBV30	TRBJ2-1	TRBD2
TGTGCCAGCACTCCTAACTATGGCTACACCTTC	CASTPNYGYTF	TRBV2	TRBJ1-2	-
TGTGCCAGCAGCAGGGGAGGGGTGAACTATGGCTACACCTTC	CASSRGGVNYGYTF	TRBV21-1	TRBJ1-2	-
TGTGCCAGCAGCTTGCGGGATCTCACTGAAGCTTTCTTT	CASSLRDLTEAFF	TRBV11-2	TRBJ1-1	-
TGTGCCAGCAGACGGGGTGGTTACGAGCAGTACTTC	CASRRGGYEQYF	TRBV2	TRBJ2-7	-
TGTGCCAGCAGTCCAGGTACTAGCACAGATACGCAGTATTTT	CASSPGTSTDTQYF	TRBV7-7	TRBJ2-3	-
TGTGCCAGCAGCTTAAGTAGGGGTAATGAGCAGTTCTTC	CASSLSRGNEQFF	TRBV7-3	TRBJ2-1	-
TGTGCCAGCACCATGGACAGGACCTATGGCTACACCTTC	CASTMDRTYGYTF	TRBV6-5	TRBJ1-2	TRBD1